These T cell receptor beta chains were read from a single sample in a study of identical twins. TCRdb independently ran MiXCR on the 5' RACE reads; one entry per CDR3 protein. The repertoire includes about 810,000 distinct CDR3 sequences, around 12% of them detected once, and about 1.5% sits in the top ten. This sample was shared with a second study, whose subject was yellow fever vaccine responses in identical twins.

The sequencing input was PBMCs. The source of these receptors is a woman between 18 and 29 years old in good health. Both conserved end residues are part of each CDR3. Fields, in order: clone size, D gene, J gene, V gene, CDR3 protein, CDR3 DNA. D genes are given only for firm matches. Size values are once, few and many counts, or a class for expanded clones, and some rows have none.

>NA|NA|TRBJ2-2|TRBV19
CASMEGANTGELFF
TGTGCCAGTATGGAGGGGGCGAACACCGGGGAGCTGTTTTTT
>NA|TRBD1|TRBJ2-3|TRBV4-1
CASSPGTGGRVGTDTQYF
TGCGCCAGCAGCCCAGGGACAGGAGGGCGAGTTGGCACAGATACGCAGTATTTT
>few|TRBD1|TRBJ1-1|TRBV5-6
CASSLSDRKSEAFF
TGTGCCAGCAGCTTGTCGGACAGGAAGAGTGAAGCTTTCTTT
>NA|NA|TRBJ2-3|TRBV2
CASSRRPSGAEASDTQYF
TGTGCCAGCAGTCGTCGTCCCTCAGGGGCGGAGGCCTCAGATACGCAGTATTTT
>NA|NA|TRBJ1-5|TRBV16
CASSQSEGNQPQHF
TGTGCCAGCAGCCAATCTGAGGGGAATCAGCCCCAGCATTTT
>many|TRBD2|TRBJ2-1|TRBV12-3/TRBV12-4
CASSPPSGSFSYNEQFF
TGTGCCAGCAGTCCTCCAAGCGGGAGCTTCTCCTACAATGAGCAGTTCTTC
>many|NA|TRBJ2-5|TRBV12-3/TRBV12-4
CASGILGETQYF
TGTGCCAGCGGAATACTAGGGGAGACCCAGTACTTC
>NA|NA|TRBJ1-2|TRBV5-8
CASTPRGSGSANYGYTF
TGTGCCAGCACCCCCCGGGGGTCCGGCTCAGCTAACTATGGCTACACCTTC
>NA|NA|TRBJ2-4|TRBV10-3
CAISGDPGRNIQYF
TGTGCCATCAGTGGGGACCCCGGTCGAAACATTCAGTACTTC
>few|NA|TRBJ2-1|TRBV5-5
CASSGSGSLPSYNEQFF
TGTGCCAGCAGCGGGAGCGGGTCCTTGCCCTCCTACAATGAGCAGTTCTTC
>many|NA|TRBJ2-3|TRBV5-1
CASSLAGSGTDTQYF
TGCGCCAGCAGCTTGGCCGGGAGTGGCACAGATACGCAGTATTTT
>few|TRBD1|TRBJ2-6|TRBV5-1
CASSSSGTGFSGANVLTF
TGCGCCAGCAGCTCCTCCGGGACAGGCTTTTCTGGGGCCAACGTCCTGACTTTC
>many|NA|TRBJ2-1|TRBV12-3/TRBV12-4
CASSLYPGLQGNEQFF
TGTGCCAGCAGTTTATATCCAGGATTACAGGGCAATGAGCAGTTCTTC
>few|TRBD2|TRBJ2-3|TRBV5-1
CASSSLSSGIPDTQYF
TGCGCCAGCAGCAGCTTGTCGAGCGGGATACCAGATACGCAGTATTTT
>many|NA|TRBJ1-2|TRBV12-3/TRBV12-4
CASTSSLGPYGYTF
TGTGCCAGCACCTCATCCTTGGGACCTTATGGCTACACCTTC
>NA|TRBD2|TRBJ2-3|TRBV20-1
CSVRLAGTDTQYF
TGCAGCGTGAGACTAGCCGGCACAGATACGCAGTATTTT
>few|NA|TRBJ1-3|TRBV3-1
CASSEIGTAPTIYF
TGTGCCAGCAGCGAAATCGGGACGGCGCCCACCATATATTTT
>many|TRBD2|TRBJ2-1|TRBV3-1
CASSRGRDYYNEQFF
TGTGCCAGCAGCCGAGGGAGGGACTATTACAATGAGCAGTTCTTC
>NA|NA|TRBJ1-2|TRBV18
CASSTDSSNYGYTF
TGTGCCAGCTCAACCGACAGCTCCAACTATGGCTACACCTTC
>many|NA|TRBJ2-3|TRBV2
CASSRDDTRTDTQYF
TGTGCCAGCAGTCGGGACGATACTCGCACAGATACGCAGTATTTT
>NA|NA|TRBJ1-1|TRBV6-5
CASSYGGENTEAFF
TGTGCCAGCAGTTATGGCGGAGAGAACACTGAAGCTTTCTTT
>NA|TRBD2|TRBJ2-3|TRBV6-5
CASSYTGGRDTQYF
TGTGCCAGCAGCTACACGGGAGGGAGGGATACGCAGTATTTT
>NA|TRBD1|TRBJ2-6|TRBV11-1
CASSYRTGPVGGANVLTF
TGTGCCAGCAGCTATCGGACAGGACCTGTGGGAGGGGCCAACGTCCTGACTTTC
>NA|NA|TRBJ1-2|TRBV29-1
CSVVPGRPDGYTF
TGCAGCGTCGTTCCGGGCCGACCGGATGGCTACACCTTC